The 25 T cell receptor beta chains presented below share a single source sample, sequenced in a study of T cell responses to AZD1222 COVID-19 vaccine. Only in-frame clones appear in the TCRdb table, and some are missing; sequencing was by immunoSEQ multiplex PCR. This sample has some 130,000 clones, with 70% to 90% found just once. The sequencing here drew on peripheral blood, taken on day 0 of AZD1222 vaccination. These TCRs come from an adult in good health.

The chain links TRBV19 to TRBJ1-1; D uncertain. V lost 1 base, J lost 2 bases, and 14 bases lay in between. The CDR3 contains 16 residues. The germline gives CDR1 LNHDA, CDR2 SQIVND (reference sequence). The CDR3 DNA reads TGTGCCAGTAGTATAGGGACGGGAAGGACCAACACTGAAGCTTTCTTT. Residues: CASSIGTGRTNTEAFF.

This clone showed up just once. V is TRBV6-7 and J is TRBJ2-7, with D perhaps matching TRBD1 (5 bases). TRBV6-7 is marked as an open reading frame, function uncertain. There are 14 residues in the CDR3. V was shortened by 11 bases and J by 6 bases, with 23 bases between the two germline ends. The CDR3 DNA sequence: TGTGCCGAAGAGAACAGGCCAATGGGGCTCGAGCAGTACTTC. The encoded protein is CAEENRPMGLEQYF.

The gene calls are TRBV5-1 and TRBJ2-7; TRBD1 matches 7 bases. This CDR3 is 14 amino acids long. Trimming cost V 4 bases and J 3 bases; bases outside gene matches: 7. CDR1 is SGHRS and CDR2 is YFSETQ in the germline V gene. The DNA of the CDR3 is TGCGCCAGCAGCACGACAGGGTTTGACTACGAGCAGTACTTC. Translating it yields CASSTTGFDYEQYF.

The rearrangement uses TRBV10-3 and TRBJ2-5; D perhaps matches TRBD2 (6 bases). The germline V gene has CDR1 ENHRY and CDR2 SYGVKD. The V end lost 6 bases, the J end lost 2 bases, and 7 bases lay between the germline ends. This CDR3 has 12 amino acids. CDR3 region: CAIRGGQETQYF. The CDR3 DNA reads as TGTGCCATCAGGGGGGGTCAAGAGACCCAGTACTTC.

The gene calls are TRBV6-6 and TRBJ1-5; possibly TRBD1 for D (5 bases). Germline lookup yields CDR1 MNHNY and CDR2 SVGAGI (reference sequence). CDR3 length equals 12 residues. The CDR3 sequence: CAFGSGEEPQHF. DNA for the CDR3: TGTGCTTTCGGGTCGGGGGAGGAGCCCCAGCATTTT.

The chain has TRBV10-3 and TRBJ2-7, with D tentatively TRBD1 or TRBD2 (6 bases each). The CDR3 is made up of 16 amino acids. Germline lookup yields CDR1 ENHRY and CDR2 SYGVKD. The V gene lost 3 bases and the J gene lost 2 bases, with 17 bases spanning the gap. The CDR3 here is CAISEGGTGRPYEQYF. The CDR3, as DNA: TGTGCCATCAGTGAAGGAGGTACAGGGAGGCCCTACGAGCAGTACTTC.

V and J are TRBV4-1 and TRBJ2-1, with TRBD2 matching 14 bases. CDR1 is MGHRA and CDR2 is YSYEKL in the germline V gene. The CDR3 is 17 amino acids. V lost 2 bases, J lost 4 bases, and 4 bases stayed unmatched. CDR3 bases: TGCGCCAGCAGCCAATCAGGGACTAGCGGGGGTTACAATGAGCAGTTCTTC. Protein: CASSQSGTSGGYNEQFF.

The V call is TRBV5-1, the J call TRBJ2-2, with 8 bases identical to TRBD2. The V segment lost 5 bases and the J segment 4 bases; nucleotides outside the gene matches: 10. The CDR3 loop spans 16 amino acids. The V gene's germline CDR1 is SGHRS and CDR2 YFSETQ. The CDR3 region has the DNA TGCGCCAGCAGTTTCGCGGGAGGTCGGAGCACCGGGGAGCTGTTTTTT. Amino acids: CASSFAGGRSTGELFF.

The CDR3 loop is CASSQDQVAGYTDTQYF. In DNA form, the CDR3 reads TGCGCCAGCAGCCAAGATCAGGTAGCGGGCTACACAGATACGCAGTATTTT. V gene TRBV4-1 combines with J gene TRBJ2-3, with TRBD2 matching over 7 bases. J lost 2 bases, V lost 0 bases, and 8 bases had no gene match. Per germline, CDR1 MGHRA and CDR2 YSYEKL. This CDR3 has 17 amino acids.

This clone was observed once. The chain uses TRBV28 and TRBJ1-2, with unresolved D. Per the germline V gene, CDR1 is MDHEN and CDR2 is SYDVKM. CDR3 length equals 15 residues. V was cut by 3 bases and J by 4 bases, with 15 bases left in between. The CDR3 sequence is CASSFLAEEGYGYTF. CDR3 nucleotides: TGTGCCAGCAGTTTTTTGGCCGAGGAGGGCTATGGCTACACCTTC.

This clone has more than one count but fewer than ten. The rearrangement links TRBV10-1 to TRBJ1-3; maybe TRBD1 (6 bases). V was shortened by 6 bases and J by 0 bases, with 12 bases between the two germline ends. The V gene's germline CDR1 is WNHNN and CDR2 SYGVQD (reference sequence). The CDR3 has 15 residues. This CDR3 reads CASRADSSSGNTIYF. The CDR3 DNA is TGCGCCAGCAGAGCGGACAGCAGCTCTGGAAACACCATATATTTT.

The gene calls are TRBV5-1 and TRBJ1-4; D is uncertain. Per the germline V gene, CDR1 is SGHRS and CDR2 is YFSETQ. V gave up 4 bases and J gave up 0 bases, with 10 bases separating them. The CDR3 covers 15 residues. CDR3 amino acids: CASSPRSATNEKLFF. The CDR3 DNA sequence: TGCGCCAGCAGCCCCAGAAGTGCAACTAATGAAAAACTGTTTTTT. Looking up the rest from reference TRBV5-1 and TRBJ1-4 gives the full variable domain: KAGVTQTPRYLIKTRGQQVTLSCSPISGHRSVSWYQQTPGQGLQFLFEYFSETQRNKGNFPGRFSGRQFSNSRSEMNVSTLELGDSALYLCASSPRSATNEKLFFGSGTQLSVL.

The J gene is TRBJ2-5, the V gene TRBV11-3; 9 nucleotides agree with TRBD1. This CDR3 is 16 amino acids long. Germline V CDR1 and CDR2: SGHNT, YENEEA. The J segment lost 3 bases and the V segment lost 0 bases, leaving 5 bases of the junction unmatched. CDR3 DNA: TGTGCCAGCAGCTTAGAGGACAGGGGAGGAGAAGAGACCCAGTACTTC. Amino acids: CASSLEDRGGEETQYF.

Written as DNA, the CDR3 is TGTGCCAGCAGCCGACGGGACAGGGGGGCCGGGGAGCTGTTTTTT. Its protein product is CASSRRDRGAGELFF. This chain uses TRBV11-3 with TRBJ2-2; TRBD1 agrees at 11 bases. Germline trimming cut 5 bases from V and 6 bases from J; bases unmatched to any gene: 5. The CDR3 covers 15 residues. Germline-derived CDR1 and CDR2 are SGHNT and YENEEA.

This clone was counted once. The chain couples TRBV28 to TRBJ1-5, with D possibly TRBD1 on 5 matching bases. CDR3 length: 16 residues. Germline V lookup: CDR1 MDHEN, CDR2 SYDVKM. Trimming removed 3 bases from V and 4 bases from J, with 16 bases in between. CDR3 loop: CASSLRGPGRNQPQHF. DNA for the CDR3: TGTGCCAGCAGTTTGAGGGGTCCTGGGAGGAATCAGCCCCAGCATTTT.

This clone occurred a few times. The chain combines TRBV28 with TRBJ1-2; the match to TRBD1 covers 7 bases. The trim removed 6 bases at V and 4 bases at J, leaving 5 bases unmatched. This CDR3 has 13 amino acids. Germline values: CDR1 MDHEN, CDR2 SYDVKM. The CDR3 nucleotides read TGTGCCAGCAGAGAGAAGGGGGCCTATGGCTACACCTTC. Protein product: CASREKGAYGYTF.

This clone has only a few counts. The J gene is TRBJ1-1, the V gene TRBV5-4; D is perhaps TRBD1 (5 bases). CDR1 is SGHNT, CDR2 YYREEE, per germline (reference sequence). V shed 0 bases and J shed 5 bases, with 11 bases lying between them. The CDR3 covers 14 residues. CDR3 region: CASSLAGWGTEAFF. DNA for the CDR3: TGTGCCAGCAGCTTGGCAGGGTGGGGGACTGAAGCTTTCTTT.

This chain uses TRBV19 with TRBJ1-1; D not certain. V was clipped by 9 bases and J by 1 base, with 12 bases between them. The CDR3 totals 13 residues. CDR1 LNHDA and CDR2 SQIVND come from the germline V gene (reference sequence). The CDR3 DNA reads as TGTGCCAGCAAACCCGGGCAGAACACTGAAGCTTTCTTT. Protein: CASKPGQNTEAFF.

The rearrangement links TRBV11-2 to TRBJ2-1, with D possibly being TRBD2 (6 bases). CDR1 and CDR2 from the germline V gene are SGHAT and FQNNGV. The CDR3 has 14 residues. V lost 1 base, J lost 2 bases, and 6 bases lay in between. CDR3 loop: CASSLGLAYNEQFF. CDR3 sequence (DNA): TGTGCCAGCAGCTTAGGACTAGCCTACAATGAGCAGTTCTTC. The whole variable domain, remainder taken from reference TRBV11-2 and TRBJ2-1, is EAGVAQSPRYKIIEKRQSVAFWCNPISGHATLYWYQQILGQGPKLLIQFQNNGVVDDSQLPKDRFSAERLKGVDSTLKIQPAKLEDSAVYLCASSLGLAYNEQFFGPGTRLTVL.

This chain joins TRBV28 and TRBJ2-7; 8 bases align to TRBD1. Germline trimming cut 7 bases from V and 6 bases from J; bases unmatched to any gene: 8. The CDR3 contains 13 residues. Germline assignment: CDR1 MDHEN and CDR2 SYDVKM. This CDR3 reads CASTETGVGEQYF. CDR3 nucleotide sequence: TGTGCCAGCACCGAGACAGGGGTTGGCGAGCAGTACTTC.

The chain employs TRBV27 and TRBJ2-5; 10 nucleotides match TRBD2. With V trimmed by 1 base and J by 4 bases, 3 bases remained unmatched. The CDR3 consists of 15 residues. From germline, CDR1 is MNHEY and CDR2 SMNVEV (reference sequence). The CDR3 coding sequence is TGTGCCAGCAGTTTATTAGCGGGAGGACCAGAGACCCAGTACTTC. It translates to CASSLLAGGPETQYF.

The chain uses TRBV5-4 and TRBJ1-1; 12 bases map to TRBD1. The ends lost 3 bases at V and 1 base at J; junction bases unmatched: 10. CDR1 and CDR2 (germline): SGHNT, YYREEE (reference sequence). The CDR3 totals 18 residues. The CDR3, as DNA: TGTGCCAGCAGCTGGCCCGGGACAGGGGGCGTGGGGAACACTGAAGCTTTCTTT. Protein sequence: CASSWPGTGGVGNTEAFF.

This chain connects TRBV29-1 to TRBJ1-2; D perhaps matches TRBD1 (5 bases). The CDR3 runs 13 residues. V was shortened by 6 bases and J by 3 bases, with 14 bases between the two germline ends. Germline V CDR1 and CDR2: SQVTM, ANQGSEA. The DNA of the CDR3 is TGCAGCGTCAATCCGGGGCGAGACTATGGCTACACCTTC. This encodes CSVNPGRDYGYTF. Supplemented by reference TRBV29-1 and TRBJ1-2, the full variable domain reads SAVISQKPSRDICQRGTSLTIQCQVDSQVTMMFWYRQQPGQSLTLIATANQGSEATYESGFVIDKFPISRPNLTFSTLTVSNMSPEDSSIYLCSVNPGRDYGYTFGSGTRLTVV.

The rearrangement uses TRBV15 and TRBJ1-5; TRBD1 aligns across 8 bases. The CDR3 consists of 15 residues. V was clipped by 0 bases and J by 6 bases; unmatched bases: 4. The germline V gene encodes CDR1 LNHNV and CDR2 YYDKDF (reference sequence). The CDR3 is CATSRDRGHGQPQHF. The CDR3, as DNA: TGTGCCACCAGCAGAGACAGGGGGCATGGTCAGCCCCAGCATTTT.

The genes are TRBV7-8 and TRBJ2-7, with D perhaps matching TRBD2 (6 bases). Trimming left V 6 bases short and J 4 bases short, with 10 bases between. Germline V gene data show CDR1 as SGHVS and CDR2 as FQNEAQ. This CDR3 has 12 amino acids. The CDR3 coding sequence is TGTGCCAGCAGTCCACGGGAGTACGAGCAGTACTTC. It encodes CASSPREYEQYF.